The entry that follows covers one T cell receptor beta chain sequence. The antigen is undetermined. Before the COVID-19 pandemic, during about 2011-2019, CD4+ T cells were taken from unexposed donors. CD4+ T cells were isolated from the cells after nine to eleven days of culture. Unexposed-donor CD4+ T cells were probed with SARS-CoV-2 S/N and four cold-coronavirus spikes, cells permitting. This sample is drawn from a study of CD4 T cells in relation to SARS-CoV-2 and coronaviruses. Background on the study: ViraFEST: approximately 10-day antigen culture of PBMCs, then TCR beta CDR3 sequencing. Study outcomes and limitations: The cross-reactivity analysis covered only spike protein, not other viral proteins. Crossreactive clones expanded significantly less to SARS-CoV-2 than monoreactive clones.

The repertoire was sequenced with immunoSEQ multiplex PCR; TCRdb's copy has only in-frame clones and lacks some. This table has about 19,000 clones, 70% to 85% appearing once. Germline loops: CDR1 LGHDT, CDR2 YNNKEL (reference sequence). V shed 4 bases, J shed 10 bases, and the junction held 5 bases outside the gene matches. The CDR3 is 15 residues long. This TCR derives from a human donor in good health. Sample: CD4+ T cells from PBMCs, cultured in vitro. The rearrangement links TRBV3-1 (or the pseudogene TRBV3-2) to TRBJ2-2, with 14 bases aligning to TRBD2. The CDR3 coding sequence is TGTGCCAGCAGCCCATGGACTAGCGGGAGGTTGGAGCTGTTTTTT. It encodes CASSPWTSGRLELFF.